Detailed here is one T cell receptor (beta chain). The data originate from a study of blood T cell repertoires in COVID-19. Study processing details: Reference gene primer amplification gave estimated nucleated cell counts. TCRdb's copy holds only in-frame clones and misses some; the assay was immunoSEQ multiplex PCR. V and J calls and clone size follow that table, whereas D and trimming were derived from the DNA. This sample has about 170,000 clones, with 80% to 95% found just once. Germline V CDR1 and CDR2: LGHNA, YSLEER. The CDR3 is 17 amino acids. Trimming stripped 0 bases from V and 1 base from J, with 15 bases between.

Sequencing was carried out using peripheral blood. The chain couples TRBV4-3 to TRBJ1-1; D gene unclear. This TCR was recovered from a young man with COVID-19, enrolled during active disease. The CDR3 DNA is TGCGCCAGCAGCCAAGATTCGCTTGAGAGTGGGAACACTGAAGCTTTCTTT. It specifies CASSQDSLESGNTEAFF.